The clone carrying this T cell receptor (beta chain) was seen at least ten times. The data stem from a study of T cells in Graves' hyperthyroidism and ophthalmopathy. Trimming stripped 3 bases from V and 4 bases from J, with 7 bases between. The CDR3 loop spans 13 amino acids. Germline CDR1 reads MNHNS; CDR2 reads SASEGT. Among ophthalmopathy patients, the Clinical Activity Score reached at least 3, the NOSPECS grade reached at least 4, and duration remained under 3 months. Criteria for exclusion of patients were uncontrolled infection, other autoimmune disease, pregnancy or lactation. Diagnoses used clinical symptoms, serum thyroxine and TRAb, thyroid ultrasound and orbital computed tomography. TCR beta CDR3 region amplification was performed from RNA transcripts. TCR CDR3 underwent first-round RT-PCR with the HTBI primer set. Each CDR3 protein is one row after TCRdb ran MiXCR on the multiplex PCR reads. The data hold about 250,000 distinct CDR3 sequences, with roughly a quarter observed a single time.

Sequenced: blood. The V call is TRBV6-1, the J call TRBJ1-5; perhaps TRBD1 as D (6 bases). This TCR was recovered from a woman aged 40 to 49 with Graves' ophthalmopathy. CDR3 loop: CASSDGQNQPQHF. The DNA for the CDR3 is TGTGCCAGCAGTGATGGACAGAATCAGCCCCAGCATTTT.